One TCR beta chain is described in this entry. These data originate in a study of blood T cell repertoires in COVID-19. Original processing notes: Nucleated cell counts were estimated from reference gene primer amplification. Sequenced by immunoSEQ multiplex PCR; TCRdb stores in-frame clones only, minus some. V and J calls plus clone size are reproduced from that table; the DNA served to infer D and trimming. Here the sample spans over 100,000 clones, 85% to 90% being singletons. The sequence derives from a human donor in a cohort sampled during active COVID-19. The specimen was peripheral blood.

As DNA, the CDR3 is TGTGCCATCGGAACGGTGGAGACTAGCGGCACAGATACGCAGTATTTT. Translating gives CAIGTVETSGTDTQYF. The chain combines TRBV10-3 with TRBJ2-3, with 8 positions matching TRBD2. CDR3 length equals 16 residues. The germline CDR1 and CDR2 sequences are ENHRY and SYGVKD. Germline trimming cut 8 bases from V and 1 base from J; bases unmatched to any gene: 11.